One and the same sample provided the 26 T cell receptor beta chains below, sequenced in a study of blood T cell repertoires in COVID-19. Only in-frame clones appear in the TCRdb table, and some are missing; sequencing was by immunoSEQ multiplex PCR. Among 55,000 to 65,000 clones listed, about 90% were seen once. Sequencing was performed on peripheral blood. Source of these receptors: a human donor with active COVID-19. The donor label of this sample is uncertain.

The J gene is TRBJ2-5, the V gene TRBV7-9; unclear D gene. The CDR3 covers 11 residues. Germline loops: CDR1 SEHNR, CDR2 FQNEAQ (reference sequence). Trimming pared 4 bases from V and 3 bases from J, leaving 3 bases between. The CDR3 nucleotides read TGTGCCAGCAGCTACAAAGAGACCCAGTACTTC. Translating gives CASSYKETQYF.

CDR3 in amino acids: CASSLDPGGEAFF. The CDR3 DNA reads as TGTGCCAGCAGCCTTGACCCAGGGGGGGAAGCTTTCTTT. This chain uses TRBV5-4 with TRBJ1-1; 7 nucleotides align to TRBD1. J was trimmed by 8 bases and V by 4 bases; bases with no gene match: 8. The germline V gene encodes CDR1 SGHNT and CDR2 YYREEE (reference sequence). The CDR3 runs 13 residues.

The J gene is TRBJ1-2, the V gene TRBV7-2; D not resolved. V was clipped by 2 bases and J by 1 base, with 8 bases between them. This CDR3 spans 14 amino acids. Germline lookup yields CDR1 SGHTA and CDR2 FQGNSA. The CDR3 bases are TGTGCCAGCAGCTTATCTGAGGGTAACTATGGCTACACCTTC. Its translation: CASSLSEGNYGYTF. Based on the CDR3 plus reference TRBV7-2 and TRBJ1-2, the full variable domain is GAGVSQSPSNKVTEKGKDVELRCDPISGHTALYWYRQSLGQGLEFLIYFQGNSAPDKSGLPSDRFSAERTGGSVSTLTIQRTQQEDSAVYLCASSLSEGNYGYTFGSGTRLTVV.

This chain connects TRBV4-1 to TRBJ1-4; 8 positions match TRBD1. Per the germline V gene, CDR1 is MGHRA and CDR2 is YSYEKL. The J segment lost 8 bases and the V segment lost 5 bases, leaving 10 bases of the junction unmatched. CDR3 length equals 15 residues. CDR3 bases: TGCGCCAGCAGCGCGCAGGACAGGGTAAGCGAAAAACTGTTTTTT. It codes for CASSAQDRVSEKLFF.

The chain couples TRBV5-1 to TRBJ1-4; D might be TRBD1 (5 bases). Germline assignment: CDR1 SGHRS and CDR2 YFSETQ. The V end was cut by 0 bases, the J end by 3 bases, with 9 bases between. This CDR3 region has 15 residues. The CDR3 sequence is CASSLAGGPNEKLFF. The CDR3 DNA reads TGCGCCAGCAGCTTGGCCGGGGGACCTAATGAAAAACTGTTTTTT.

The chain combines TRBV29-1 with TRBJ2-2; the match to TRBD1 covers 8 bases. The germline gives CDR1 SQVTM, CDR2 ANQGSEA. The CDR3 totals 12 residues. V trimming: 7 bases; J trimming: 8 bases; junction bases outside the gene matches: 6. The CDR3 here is CSGQGTVGELFF. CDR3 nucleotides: TGCAGCGGACAGGGGACAGTTGGGGAGCTGTTTTTT.

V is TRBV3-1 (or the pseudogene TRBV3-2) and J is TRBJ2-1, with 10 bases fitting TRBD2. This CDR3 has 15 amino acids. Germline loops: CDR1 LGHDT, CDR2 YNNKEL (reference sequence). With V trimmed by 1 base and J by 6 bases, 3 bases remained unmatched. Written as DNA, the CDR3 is TGTGCCAGCAGCCAAGTAGCGGGGGGCTTCAATGAGCAGTTCTTC. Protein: CASSQVAGGFNEQFF.

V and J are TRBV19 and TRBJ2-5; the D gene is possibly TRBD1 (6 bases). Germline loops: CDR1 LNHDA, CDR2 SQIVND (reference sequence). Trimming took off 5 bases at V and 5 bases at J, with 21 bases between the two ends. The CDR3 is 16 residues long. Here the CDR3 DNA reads TGTGCCAGTAGTGAGGTACAGGGTTTTGGGAAGGAGACCCAGTACTTC. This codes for CASSEVQGFGKETQYF. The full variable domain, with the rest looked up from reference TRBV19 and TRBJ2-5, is DGGITQSPKYLFRKEGQNVTLSCEQNLNHDAMYWYRQDPGQGLRLIYYSQIVNDFQKGDIAEGYSVSREKKESFPLTVTSAQKNPTAFYLCASSEVQGFGKETQYFGPGTRLLVL.

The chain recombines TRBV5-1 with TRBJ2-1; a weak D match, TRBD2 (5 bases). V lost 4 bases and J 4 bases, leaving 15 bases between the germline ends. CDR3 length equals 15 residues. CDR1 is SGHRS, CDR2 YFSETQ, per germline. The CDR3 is CASSPEGGRYNEQFF. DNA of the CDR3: TGCGCCAGCAGCCCGGAAGGCGGGCGGTACAATGAGCAGTTCTTC.

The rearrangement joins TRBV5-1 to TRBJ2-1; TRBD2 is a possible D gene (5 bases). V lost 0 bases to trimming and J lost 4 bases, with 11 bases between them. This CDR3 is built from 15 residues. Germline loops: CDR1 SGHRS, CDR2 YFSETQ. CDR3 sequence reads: CASSLGREIYNEQFF. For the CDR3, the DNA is TGCGCCAGCAGCTTGGGCCGGGAAATTTACAATGAGCAGTTCTTC.

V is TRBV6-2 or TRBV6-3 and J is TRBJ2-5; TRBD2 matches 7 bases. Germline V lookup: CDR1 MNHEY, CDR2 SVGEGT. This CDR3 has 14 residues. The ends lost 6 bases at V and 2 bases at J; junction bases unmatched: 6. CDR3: CASSVRDYQETQYF. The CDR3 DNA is TGTGCCAGCAGCGTGAGGGACTATCAAGAGACCCAGTACTTC.

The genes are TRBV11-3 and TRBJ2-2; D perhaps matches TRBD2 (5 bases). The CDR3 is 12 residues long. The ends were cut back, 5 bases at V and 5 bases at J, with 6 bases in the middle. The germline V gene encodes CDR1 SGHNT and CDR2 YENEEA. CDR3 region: CASSRGTGELFF. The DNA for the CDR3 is TGTGCCAGCAGCCGGGGTACCGGGGAGCTGTTTTTT. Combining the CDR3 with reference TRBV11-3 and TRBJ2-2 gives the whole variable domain EAGVVQSPRYKIIEKKQPVAFWCNPISGHNTLYWYLQNLGQGPELLIRYENEEAVDDSQLPKDRFSAERLKGVDSTLKIQPAELGDSAVYLCASSRGTGELFFGEGSRLTVL.

In DNA, the CDR3 is TGTGCCAGCAGCCTTCAAAGGACAGGGACCTACGAGCAGTACTTC. Protein product: CASSLQRTGTYEQYF. The rearrangement uses TRBV28 and TRBJ2-7, with 8 bases aligning to TRBD1. The CDR3 runs to 15 residues. The germline V gene encodes CDR1 MDHEN and CDR2 SYDVKM. V lost 6 bases and J lost 2; bases outside the gene matches: 9.

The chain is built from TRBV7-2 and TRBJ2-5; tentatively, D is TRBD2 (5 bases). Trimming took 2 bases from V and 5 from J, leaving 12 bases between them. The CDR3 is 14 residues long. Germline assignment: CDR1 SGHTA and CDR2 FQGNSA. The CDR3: CASSLNSGAETQYF. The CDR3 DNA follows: TGTGCCAGCAGCTTAAACAGCGGAGCGGAGACCCAGTACTTC.

This chain's CDR3 is CAWSVGGGGTQYF. In DNA form, the CDR3 reads TGTGCCTGGAGTGTAGGCGGGGGAGGGACCCAGTACTTC. This rearrangement joins TRBV30 to TRBJ2-5; 7 bases match TRBD2. Germline loops: CDR1 GTSNPN, CDR2 SVGIG (reference sequence). Unmatched junction bases numbered 5, after V lost 0 bases and J lost 7 bases. The CDR3 spans 13 residues.

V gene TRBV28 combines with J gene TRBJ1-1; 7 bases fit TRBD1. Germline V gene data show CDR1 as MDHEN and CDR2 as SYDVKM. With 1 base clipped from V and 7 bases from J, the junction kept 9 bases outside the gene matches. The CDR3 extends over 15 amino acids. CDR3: CASSLSAGGSGEAFF. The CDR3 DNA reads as TGTGCCAGCAGTTTATCGGCAGGGGGTAGCGGTGAAGCTTTCTTT.

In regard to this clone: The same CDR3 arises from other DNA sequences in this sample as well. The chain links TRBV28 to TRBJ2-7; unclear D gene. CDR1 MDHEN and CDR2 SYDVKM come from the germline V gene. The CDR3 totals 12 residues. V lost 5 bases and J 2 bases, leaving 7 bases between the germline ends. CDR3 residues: CASSPSPYEQYF. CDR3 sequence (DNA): TGTGCCAGCAGTCCGAGTCCCTACGAGCAGTACTTC.

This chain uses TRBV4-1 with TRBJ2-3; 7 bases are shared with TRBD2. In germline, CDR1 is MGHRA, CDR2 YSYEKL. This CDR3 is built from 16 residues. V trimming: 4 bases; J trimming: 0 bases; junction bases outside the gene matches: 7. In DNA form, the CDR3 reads TGCGCCAGCAGCCTCCTAGCGGTTCCTAGCACAGATACGCAGTATTTT. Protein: CASSLLAVPSTDTQYF.

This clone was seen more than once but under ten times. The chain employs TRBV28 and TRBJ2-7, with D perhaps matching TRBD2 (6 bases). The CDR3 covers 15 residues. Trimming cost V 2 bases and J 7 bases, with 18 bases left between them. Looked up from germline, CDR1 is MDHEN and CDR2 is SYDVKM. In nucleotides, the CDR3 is TGTGCCAGCAGTTTAGCGGGGCTGTTGTACGAGGAGCAGTACTTC. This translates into CASSLAGLLYEEQYF.

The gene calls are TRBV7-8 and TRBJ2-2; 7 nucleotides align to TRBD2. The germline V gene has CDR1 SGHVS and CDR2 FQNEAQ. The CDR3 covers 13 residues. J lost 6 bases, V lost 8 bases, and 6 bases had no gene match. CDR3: CASWRGLAGELFF. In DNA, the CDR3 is TGTGCCAGCTGGCGGGGGTTGGCCGGGGAGCTGTTTTTT.

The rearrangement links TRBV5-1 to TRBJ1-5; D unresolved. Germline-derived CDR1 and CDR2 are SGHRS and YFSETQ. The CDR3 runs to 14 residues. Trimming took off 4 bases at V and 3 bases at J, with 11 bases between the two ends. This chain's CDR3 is CASSPSGHNQPQHF. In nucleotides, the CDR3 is TGCGCCAGCAGCCCTAGTGGTCACAATCAGCCCCAGCATTTT.

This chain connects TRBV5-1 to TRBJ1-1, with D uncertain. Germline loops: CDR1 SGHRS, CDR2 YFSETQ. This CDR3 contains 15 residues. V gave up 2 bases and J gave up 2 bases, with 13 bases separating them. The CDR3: CASSLISPGNTEAFF. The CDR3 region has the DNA TGCGCCAGCAGCTTAATCAGCCCAGGCAACACTGAAGCTTTCTTT.

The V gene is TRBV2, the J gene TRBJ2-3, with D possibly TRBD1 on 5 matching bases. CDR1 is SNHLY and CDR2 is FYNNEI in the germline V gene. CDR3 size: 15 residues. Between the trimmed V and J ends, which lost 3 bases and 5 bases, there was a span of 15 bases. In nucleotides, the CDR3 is TGTGCCAGCAGTGACCCCCGGGTTACAGGAGATACGCAGTATTTT. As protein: CASSDPRVTGDTQYF.

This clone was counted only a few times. The CDR3, as DNA: TGTGCCAGCAGTTCGGAGACGCTGATGAACACTGAAGCTTTCTTT. The encoded protein is CASSSETLMNTEAFF. The V gene is TRBV27, the J gene TRBJ1-1; D not resolved. CDR1 and CDR2 from the germline V gene are MNHEY and SMNVEV (reference sequence). The V and J ends lost 4 bases and 0 bases respectively, with 12 bases between them. The CDR3 totals 15 residues.

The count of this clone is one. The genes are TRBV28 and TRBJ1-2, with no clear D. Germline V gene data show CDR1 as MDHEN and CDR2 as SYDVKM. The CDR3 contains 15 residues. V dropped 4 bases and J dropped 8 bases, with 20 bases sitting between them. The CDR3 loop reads CASSWSGSDPRGYTF. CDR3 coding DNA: TGTGCCAGCAGTTGGTCCGGGTCAGATCCTCGGGGCTACACCTTC.

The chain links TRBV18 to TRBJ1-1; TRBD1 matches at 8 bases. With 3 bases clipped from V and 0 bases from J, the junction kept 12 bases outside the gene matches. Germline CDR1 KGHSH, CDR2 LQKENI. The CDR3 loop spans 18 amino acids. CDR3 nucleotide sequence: TGTGCCAGCTCACCGAGGACAGGGTCCTATCCTATGAACACTGAAGCTTTCTTT. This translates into CASSPRTGSYPMNTEAFF.